The 16 T cell receptor beta chains reported below all come from one sample, sequenced in a study of shared clonotypes between healthy human individuals. Profiled with immunoSEQ multiplex PCR; TCRdb holds only in-frame clones, not every one. Of about a million clones listed, around 74% are singletons. Material: memory CD4+ T cells sorted from blood. Stated subset: CD45RA-negative fraction. These receptors were collected from a young man in good health.

This clone was observed a handful of times. The chain couples TRBV7-9 to TRBJ1-1; the D gene is possibly TRBD1 (5 bases). V shed 7 bases and J shed 5 bases, with 14 bases lying between them. Germline loops: CDR1 SEHNR, CDR2 FQNEAQ (reference sequence). This CDR3 has 13 amino acids. The CDR3 protein is CASNSAGRTEAFF. The CDR3 region has the DNA TGTGCCAGCAACTCAGCGGGACGGACTGAAGCTTTCTTT.

The rearrangement joins TRBV7-2 to TRBJ2-3; D uncertain. Germline V gene data show CDR1 as SGHTA and CDR2 as FQGNSA. CDR3 length: 14 residues. The ends were cut back, 7 bases at V and 2 bases at J, with 13 bases in the middle. CDR3 in DNA: TGTGCCAGCACCCTGAAGGTAGTCACAGATACGCAGTATTTT. This encodes CASTLKVVTDTQYF.

This clone occurred a few times. V gene TRBV27 combines with J gene TRBJ1-1; D unresolved. The CDR3 sequence is 14 residues long. Trimming took 7 bases from V and 0 from J, leaving 12 bases between them. CDR1 is MNHEY and CDR2 is SMNVEV in the germline V gene (reference sequence). CDR3 DNA: TGTGCCAGCAACTCAGCGCATATGAACACTGAAGCTTTCTTT. Its translation: CASNSAHMNTEAFF.

V gene TRBV6-1 combines with J gene TRBJ1-2; D is unclear. The CDR3 is 15 amino acids. The V gene lost 4 bases and the J gene lost 0 bases, with 12 bases spanning the gap. Germline CDR1 reads MNHNS; CDR2 reads SASEGT. The CDR3 loop reads CASSANPEANYGYTF. DNA of the CDR3: TGTGCCAGCAGTGCAAATCCAGAAGCTAACTATGGCTACACCTTC.

The chain combines TRBV6-5 with TRBJ2-2, with 8 bases fitting TRBD2. Germline trimming cut 4 bases from V and 4 bases from J; bases unmatched to any gene: 5. CDR1 is MNHEY, CDR2 SVGAGI, per germline. The CDR3 contains 15 residues. Here the CDR3 reads CASSSGGGPTGELFF. CDR3 bases: TGTGCCAGCAGTTCGGGAGGGGGTCCCACCGGGGAGCTGTTTTTT.

Only a few counts were recorded for this clone. The rearrangement links TRBV6-5 to TRBJ2-1; TRBD1 might be the D (6 bases). Trimming cost V 6 bases and J 7 bases, with 10 bases left between them. The CDR3 is 12 amino acids. Germline assignment: CDR1 MNHEY and CDR2 SVGAGI. The CDR3 reads CASRGASNEQFF. The CDR3 coding sequence is TGTGCCAGCAGGGGGGCTTCAAATGAGCAGTTCTTC.

This chain joins TRBV18 and TRBJ1-6; 9 positions match TRBD1. J gave up 9 bases and V 3 bases, and 6 bases lay outside the gene matches. CDR3 size: 15 residues. Germline V CDR1 and CDR2: KGHSH, LQKENI. The CDR3: CASSPGQGGPSPLHF. The CDR3 bases are TGTGCCAGCTCACCGGGACAGGGAGGTCCTTCACCCCTCCACTTT.

The chain employs TRBV5-1 and TRBJ2-1, with TRBD1 matching 9 bases. V lost 4 bases to trimming and J lost 5 bases; unmatched junction nucleotides: 10. Germline CDR1 is SGHRS and CDR2 is YFSETQ. The CDR3 is 16 amino acids. Here the CDR3 DNA reads TGCGCCAGCAGCGGAGGGCAGACAGGGGGGAACAATGAGCAGTTCTTC. It codes for CASSGGQTGGNNEQFF.

This chain connects TRBV28 to TRBJ1-4, with a tentative D call TRBD1 (5 bases). Germline CDR1 reads MDHEN; CDR2 reads SYDVKM. Trimming removed 6 bases at V and 6 bases at J, with 8 bases between. The CDR3 is made up of 12 amino acids. For the CDR3, the DNA is TGTGCCAGCAGGGGGCCCTATGAAAAACTGTTTTTT. Encoded protein: CASRGPYEKLFF.

This chain uses TRBV29-1 with TRBJ1-3, with TRBD1 as a possible D gene (5 bases). CDR3 length: 13 amino acids. V lost 3 bases, J lost 2 bases, and 8 bases lay in between. Germline values: CDR1 SQVTM, CDR2 ANQGSEA. CDR3 DNA sequence: TGCAGCGTTGAGTCAGGGACTGGAAACACCATATATTTT. It yields the protein CSVESGTGNTIYF.

The chain uses TRBV10-1 and TRBJ2-7; no definite D call. Germline-derived CDR1 and CDR2 are WNHNN and SYGVQD (reference sequence). V lost 1 base and J 2 bases, leaving 12 bases between the germline ends. This CDR3 contains 15 residues. CDR3 in DNA: TGCGCCAGCAGTGAGTACGACCAGTCCCCCTACGAGCAGTACTTC. Translating gives CASSEYDQSPYEQYF.

This sequence joins TRBV7-9 and TRBJ2-3; 11 bases agree with TRBD2. Looked up from germline, CDR1 is SEHNR and CDR2 is FQNEAQ (reference sequence). The CDR3 is 16 amino acids. V was pared by 5 bases and J by 0 bases, with 4 bases of the junction left unmatched. The CDR3: CASSLWTSGSTDTQYF. CDR3 sequence (DNA): TGTGCCAGCAGCCTGTGGACTAGCGGGAGCACAGATACGCAGTATTTT.

The chain is built from TRBV5-1 and TRBJ2-7; D unclear. This CDR3 is built from 13 residues. The V gene's germline CDR1 is SGHRS and CDR2 YFSETQ. Trimming pared 1 base from V and 0 bases from J, leaving 5 bases between. In DNA, the CDR3 is TGCGCCAGCAGCTTGCAGAGCTCCTACGAGCAGTACTTC. Protein product: CASSLQSSYEQYF.

The gene calls are TRBV5-6 and TRBJ1-5; 7 bases line up with TRBD1. Germline lookup yields CDR1 SGHDT and CDR2 YYEEEE. The CDR3 length is 18 residues. Unmatched junction bases numbered 17, after V lost 4 bases and J lost 4 bases. The CDR3 loop reads CASSLSQGWTTRNQPQHF. DNA for the CDR3: TGTGCCAGCAGCCTCTCACAGGGGTGGACAACGAGGAATCAGCCCCAGCATTTT.

This chain links TRBV5-6 with TRBJ1-2, with D perhaps TRBD1 (5 bases). The CDR3 runs to 14 residues. The germline CDR1 and CDR2 sequences are SGHDT and YYEEEE. Between the trimmed V and J ends, which lost 0 bases and 8 bases, there was a span of 14 bases. The CDR3 DNA follows: TGTGCCAGCAGCTTGGAAGGGGCCGTCGTAGGCTACACCTTC. Translated, it gives CASSLEGAVVGYTF.

The chain recombines TRBV6-1 with TRBJ1-2; 8 positions agree with TRBD1. CDR1 MNHNS and CDR2 SASEGT come from the germline V gene. The CDR3 extends over 13 amino acids. Trimming removed 4 bases from V and 4 bases from J; junction bases left unmatched: 2. Written as DNA, the CDR3 is TGTGCCAGCAGTGCCGGACAGGGCTATGGCTACACCTTC. Translating it yields CASSAGQGYGYTF.